This passage covers 31 T cell receptor beta chains from one sample sequenced in a study of early T cells in non-severe SARS-CoV-2 infection (dated by TCRdb to the early 2020s). The library relied on 5' RACE. TCRdb lists the instrument as NextSeq 500. The public reads were reprocessed in TCRdb via fastp at Q25 and MiXCR, keeping in-frame beta chains. Rows with one shared CDR3 protein collapse into an entry with the most common genes and DNA. Across this sample there are roughly 55,000 distinct CDR3 sequences, with 15% seen only once. The ten largest clones represent more than 8.5% of the sample. The source material was whole blood, sampled at baseline. These receptors all come from an adult who was a healthcare worker with PCR-confirmed SARS-CoV-2 infection or an uninfected control (not recorded which).

This clonotype was detected many times. The chain uses TRBV6-6 and TRBJ1-1; TRBD1 is a possible D gene (6 bases). Deletions cut 5 bases from V and 6 bases from J, with 10 bases between. The germline V gene has CDR1 MNHNY and CDR2 SVGAGI (reference sequence). The CDR3 spans 12 residues. CDR3: CASSAGGPEAFF. In DNA, the CDR3 is TGTGCCAGCAGTGCGGGGGGGCCTGAAGCTTTCTTT.

This clonotype was recorded a few times. V gene TRBV12-3 or TRBV12-4 combines with J gene TRBJ1-2; the D is unclear. There are 15 residues in the CDR3. Trimming pared 5 bases from V and 4 bases from J, leaving 17 bases between. DNA of the CDR3: TGTGCCAGCAGTAAGGACTTCCTGGATTCCTATGGCTACACCTTC. Amino acid sequence: CASSKDFLDSYGYTF.

As DNA, the CDR3 is TGCAGTGCTAGAGGCGGACAGGGCCCCTATAATTCACCCCTCCACTTT. This encodes CSARGGQGPYNSPLHF. This sequence joins TRBV20-1 and TRBJ1-6; TRBD1 matches 8 bases. Losses at the gene ends were 1 base for V and 2 bases for J; bases not matched to a gene: 4. The germline gives CDR1 DFQATT, CDR2 SNEGSKA (reference sequence). The CDR3 length is 16 residues.

The chain carries TRBV28 and TRBJ2-7, with D hard to call. Between the trimmed V and J ends, which lost 2 bases and 3 bases, there was a span of 8 bases. This CDR3 comprises 13 residues. Per the germline V gene, CDR1 is MDHEN and CDR2 is SYDVKM. CDR3 amino acids: CASSLVGNYEQYF. DNA of the CDR3: TGTGCCAGCAGTTTAGTAGGGAACTACGAGCAGTACTTC. Variable domain in full (rest from reference TRBV28 and TRBJ2-7): DVKVTQSSRYLVKRTGEKVFLECVQDMDHENMFWYRQDPGLGLRLIYFSYDVKMKEKGDIPEGYSVSREKKERFSLILESASTNQTSMYLCASSLVGNYEQYFGPGTRLTVT.

This clonotype was recorded a few times. The chain is built from TRBV12-3 or TRBV12-4 and TRBJ1-3; no firm D call. The CDR3 has 13 residues. With 3 bases removed from V and 8 bases from J, the gap between germline ends came to 11 bases. CDR3 nucleotide sequence: TGTGCCAGCAGTTTTCAACACAGAGACACCATATATTTT. It specifies CASSFQHRDTIYF.

This clonotype turned up a few times. The chain has TRBV4-1 and TRBJ1-5; 8 nucleotides line up with TRBD1. The CDR3 is 15 amino acids. J was trimmed by 4 bases and V by 5 bases; bases with no gene match: 7. CDR1 is MGHRA and CDR2 is YSYEKL in the germline V gene. The CDR3 DNA follows: TGCGCCAGCAGCACCGACAGGGGTGAGAATCAGCCCCAGCATTTT. Its translation is CASSTDRGENQPQHF.

This clonotype was detected ten times or more. The chain links TRBV6-2 or TRBV6-3 to TRBJ2-7; 8 bases fit TRBD2. With V trimmed by 7 bases and J by 0 bases, 5 bases remained unmatched. The length of the CDR3 is 14 residues. Germline values: CDR1 MNHEY, CDR2 SVGEGT. CDR3 in amino acids: CASTVAGSSYEQYF. For the CDR3, the DNA is TGTGCCAGCACCGTAGCGGGATCCTCCTACGAGCAGTACTTC.

CDR3 nucleotide sequence: TGTGCCAGCAGCAGGACCATCAATCAGCCCCAGCATTTT. Protein sequence: CASSRTINQPQHF. The chain couples TRBV11-2 to TRBJ1-5, with D hard to call. CDR3 length: 13 residues. Germline V CDR1 and CDR2: SGHAT, FQNNGV. The V end lost 5 bases, the J end lost 3 bases, and 8 bases lay between the germline ends.

The V call is TRBV2, the J call TRBJ1-1; 9 bases line up with TRBD1. The CDR3 is made up of 14 amino acids. V shed 5 bases, J shed 3 bases, and the junction held 4 bases outside the gene matches. The germline V gene encodes CDR1 SNHLY and CDR2 FYNNEI. The DNA for the CDR3 is TGTGCCAGCAGTTACAGGGGGCTGGACACTGAAGCTTTCTTT. Protein: CASSYRGLDTEAFF.

CDR3 DNA sequence: TGTGCCAGTAGTCAGGGACAGTTATTAGGCGGGGAGCTGTTTTTT. Translated: CASSQGQLLGGELFF. This sequence joins TRBV19 and TRBJ2-2; 7 bases are a match to TRBD1. The CDR3 extends over 15 amino acids. Germline V gene lookup returns CDR1 LNHDA and CDR2 SQIVND (reference sequence). V shed 5 bases, J shed 7 bases, and the junction held 10 bases outside the gene matches.

This clonotype has a count of ten or more. The chain couples TRBV5-6 to TRBJ2-3; TRBD1 matches 12 bases. V shed 1 base, J shed 4 bases, and the junction held 4 bases outside the gene matches. The CDR3 has 16 residues. Looked up from germline, CDR1 is SGHDT and CDR2 is YYEEEE. The CDR3: CASSLTGQGASDTQYF. CDR3 nucleotide sequence: TGTGCCAGCAGCTTGACGGGACAGGGGGCATCAGATACGCAGTATTTT. Based on the CDR3 plus reference TRBV5-6 and TRBJ2-3, the full variable domain is DAGVTQSPTHLIKTRGQQVTLRCSPKSGHDTVSWYQQALGQGPQFIFQYYEEEERQRGNFPDRFSGHQFPNYSSELNVNALLLGDSALYLCASSLTGQGASDTQYFGPGTRLTVL.

This clonotype was seen repeatedly, ten times or more. The CDR3 spells CASSSRGLGAFF. In DNA form, the CDR3 reads TGTGCCAGCAGTTCCAGGGGGCTTGGAGCTTTCTTT. V and J are TRBV6-2 or TRBV6-3 and TRBJ1-1, with TRBD1 matching over 8 bases. CDR3 length equals 12 residues. Trimming removed 4 bases from V and 10 bases from J; junction bases left unmatched: 5. The germline V gene encodes CDR1 MNHEY and CDR2 SVGEGT.

This clonotype occurred many times. V usage is TRBV24-1 and J usage is TRBJ2-2, with unresolved D. The CDR3 contains 13 residues. CDR1 is KGHDR and CDR2 is SFDVKD in the germline V gene. Trimming cost V 3 bases and J 7 bases, with 8 bases left between them. The CDR3 is CATSDPLGGELFF. The CDR3 DNA sequence: TGTGCCACCAGTGATCCCCTTGGCGGGGAGCTGTTTTTT.

This sequence joins TRBV5-1 and TRBJ2-1; 9 positions agree with TRBD2. The CDR3 contains 15 residues. CDR1 is SGHRS, CDR2 YFSETQ, per germline. Losses at the gene ends were 5 bases for V and 4 bases for J; bases not matched to a gene: 7. The CDR3 DNA is TGCGCCAGCAGACCCGGGACTAGCCTTTACAATGAGCAGTTCTTC. Its translation: CASRPGTSLYNEQFF.

The chain combines TRBV29-1 with TRBJ1-1, with a weak D call TRBD1 (6 bases). The V and J ends lost 3 bases and 0 bases respectively, with 11 bases between them. The length of the CDR3 is 14 residues. Germline V gene sequence: CDR1 SQVTM, CDR2 ANQGSEA. DNA of the CDR3: TGCAGCGTTGAGGACAGTACTATGAACACTGAAGCTTTCTTT. Amino acids: CSVEDSTMNTEAFF. Full variable domain (rest looked up from reference TRBV29-1 and TRBJ1-1): SAVISQKPSRDICQRGTSLTIQCQVDSQVTMMFWYRQQPGQSLTLIATANQGSEATYESGFVIDKFPISRPNLTFSTLTVSNMSPEDSSIYLCSVEDSTMNTEAFFGQGTRLTVV.

This clonotype was detected a few times. The J gene is TRBJ2-2, the V gene TRBV10-1; 8 bases match TRBD1. The V gene's germline CDR1 is WNHNN and CDR2 SYGVQD (reference sequence). V trimming: 6 bases; J trimming: 6 bases; junction bases outside the gene matches: 9. The CDR3 sequence is 15 residues long. The CDR3, as DNA: TGCGCCAGCAGGGACAGGGCGACCGGGGCCGGGGAGCTGTTTTTT. It specifies CASRDRATGAGELFF.

The V call is TRBV19, the J call TRBJ1-4; 9 bases line up with TRBD1. The CDR3 covers 14 residues. J gave up 8 bases and V 6 bases, and 7 bases lay outside the gene matches. Germline-derived CDR1 and CDR2 are LNHDA and SQIVND (reference sequence). CDR3 loop: CASRLGQGREKLFF. The CDR3 nucleotides read TGTGCCAGTAGACTCGGACAGGGGAGAGAAAAACTGTTTTTT. The full variable domain, rest sourced from reference TRBV19 and TRBJ1-4, is DGGITQSPKYLFRKEGQNVTLSCEQNLNHDAMYWYRQDPGQGLRLIYYSQIVNDFQKGDIAEGYSVSREKKESFPLTVTSAQKNPTAFYLCASRLGQGREKLFFGSGTQLSVL.

This chain uses TRBV2 with TRBJ1-4, with 8 positions matching TRBD1. V shed 8 bases, J shed 8 bases, and the junction held 7 bases outside the gene matches. The CDR3 sequence is 13 residues long. The germline gives CDR1 SNHLY, CDR2 FYNNEI. CDR3 region: CASCTDRAEKLFF. The DNA of the CDR3 is TGTGCCAGCTGTACGGACAGGGCCGAAAAACTGTTTTTT.

CDR3 sequence: CASSQAGQLFTGELFF. In nucleotides, the CDR3 is TGTGCCAGCAGCCAGGCAGGACAGCTCTTCACCGGGGAGCTGTTTTTT. The chain has TRBV3-1 and TRBJ2-2; D perhaps matches TRBD1 (6 bases). V shed 3 bases and J shed 4 bases, with 15 bases lying between them. CDR3 length equals 16 residues. From germline, CDR1 is LGHDT and CDR2 YNNKEL (reference sequence).

The chain joins TRBV2 to TRBJ1-2; the D gene is possibly TRBD1 (5 bases). V shed 3 bases and J shed 4 bases, with 18 bases lying between them. CDR1 is SNHLY, CDR2 FYNNEI, per germline. The CDR3 is 16 residues long. The CDR3 coding sequence is TGTGCCAGCAGTGATAAATCCCCAGGGCAGGGCTATGGCTACACCTTC. Amino acid sequence: CASSDKSPGQGYGYTF.

The genes are TRBV5-1 and TRBJ1-5; D call uncertain. V was shortened by 2 bases and J by 7 bases, with 16 bases between the two germline ends. The CDR3 runs 15 residues. Germline V gene sequence: CDR1 SGHRS, CDR2 YFSETQ. The CDR3 spells CASSLSGNGMQPQHF. CDR3 nucleotides: TGCGCCAGCAGCTTAAGCGGGAATGGTATGCAGCCCCAGCATTTT.

This clonotype came up a few times. This chain links TRBV7-6 with TRBJ2-7, with 10 bases lining up with TRBD2. The CDR3 runs 18 residues. CDR1 is SGHVS, CDR2 FNYEAQ, per germline. Losses at the gene ends were 5 bases for V and 3 bases for J; bases not matched to a gene: 16. The CDR3 region has the DNA TGTGCCAGCAGCCCCCGGGGTAGCGGGGGGCCGGGCTACTACGAGCAGTACTTC. Residues: CASSPRGSGGPGYYEQYF.

This rearrangement joins TRBV19 to TRBJ2-3; D is undetermined. Germline V gene lookup returns CDR1 LNHDA and CDR2 SQIVND (reference sequence). With 4 bases removed from V and 4 bases from J, the gap between germline ends came to 6 bases. This CDR3 has 12 residues. CDR3 DNA sequence: TGTGCCAGTAGTACTCGTGCAGATACGCAGTATTTT. Protein sequence: CASSTRADTQYF.

This clonotype was observed at least ten times. The DNA of the CDR3 is TGTGCCAGCAGCATCGGGACAGGTGATAATTCACCCCTCCACTTT. The encoded protein is CASSIGTGDNSPLHF. V and J are TRBV9 and TRBJ1-6, with 8 positions matching TRBD1. Germline values: CDR1 SGDLS, CDR2 YYNGEE. Trimming took 4 bases from V and 5 from J; bases not matched to a gene: 5. The CDR3 contains 15 residues.

This clonotype was found a few times. V gene TRBV7-9 combines with J gene TRBJ2-1, with TRBD2 as a possible D gene (6 bases). Germline CDR1 is SEHNR and CDR2 is FQNEAQ (reference sequence). The CDR3 has 16 amino acids. V gave up 2 bases and J gave up 1 base, with 12 bases separating them. CDR3 nucleotides: TGTGCCAGCAGCTTATTCACCGGGGGATCCTACAATGAGCAGTTCTTC. Residues: CASSLFTGGSYNEQFF. Based on the CDR3 plus reference TRBV7-9 and TRBJ2-1, the full variable domain is DTGVSQNPRHKITKRGQNVTFRCDPISEHNRLYWYRQTLGQGPEFLTYFQNEAQLEKSRLLSDRFSAERPKGSFSTLEIQRTEQGDSAMYLCASSLFTGGSYNEQFFGPGTRLTVL.

The chain combines TRBV29-1 with TRBJ2-7, with D maybe TRBD1 (6 bases). In germline, CDR1 is SQVTM, CDR2 ANQGSEA. This CDR3 has 12 residues. Deletions cut 8 bases from V and 5 bases from J, with 16 bases between. CDR3 sequence: CSTRSAGDEQYF. CDR3 coding DNA: TGCAGCACCCGATCAGCAGGGGACGAGCAGTACTTC.

This clonotype has just a few counts. This rearrangement joins TRBV7-8 to TRBJ1-4, with TRBD1 identical over 8 bases. After removal of 6 bases from V and 1 base from J, the junction contained 10 bases not matched to a gene. The CDR3 is 17 amino acids. CDR1 is SGHVS, CDR2 FQNEAQ, per germline. The CDR3 region is CASRPTGTGVTNEKLFF. CDR3 sequence (DNA): TGTGCCAGCAGACCAACCGGGACAGGCGTAACTAATGAAAAACTGTTTTTT.

This chain joins TRBV30 and TRBJ2-7, with D hard to call. CDR1 is GTSNPN, CDR2 SVGIG, per germline (reference sequence). CDR3 length equals 12 residues. V lost 1 base to trimming and J lost 3 bases, with 7 bases between them. The chain's CDR3 is CAWSEDRYEQYF. The DNA for the CDR3 is TGTGCCTGGAGTGAGGATCGCTACGAGCAGTACTTC.

This chain's CDR3 is CASSLSLGVGGYTF. The CDR3 region has the DNA TGTGCCAGCAGTTTATCGCTAGGGGTCGGCGGCTACACCTTC. V usage is TRBV27 and J usage is TRBJ1-2, with TRBD1 as a possible D gene (5 bases). Germline assignment: CDR1 MNHEY and CDR2 SMNVEV (reference sequence). This CDR3 has 14 amino acids. V shed 0 bases and J shed 8 bases, with 13 bases lying between them.

This clonotype was found a few times. V gene TRBV4-1 combines with J gene TRBJ2-5, with D possibly TRBD2 on 5 matching bases. The CDR3 consists of 14 residues. Germline CDR1 is MGHRA and CDR2 is YSYEKL. V was trimmed by 3 bases and J by 2 bases, leaving 10 bases between them. CDR3 in amino acids: CASSQSGLQETQYF. The CDR3 region has the DNA TGCGCCAGCAGCCAGAGTGGACTGCAAGAGACCCAGTACTTC.

This clonotype was counted between two and nine times. This chain links TRBV27 with TRBJ2-7; 9 bases fit TRBD1. The CDR3 runs to 15 residues. Germline CDR1 and CDR2: MNHEY and SMNVEV (reference sequence). Unmatched junction bases numbered 5, after V lost 3 bases and J lost 2 bases. CDR3 nucleotides: TGTGCCAGCAGTTTTAAGGACAGGGGTCCCTACGAGCAGTACTTC. Translation gives CASSFKDRGPYEQYF.